The 8 T cell receptor beta chains listed next were all sequenced from one sample in a study of blood T cell repertoires in COVID-19. Profiling relied on immunoSEQ multiplex PCR, and the TCRdb table lists in-frame clones only, not all of them. The sample carries nearly 80,000 clones, around 90% recorded once. The sequencing input was peripheral blood. The receptors were gathered from an elderly woman with active or convalescent COVID-19.

The V call is TRBV5-1, the J call TRBJ2-7, with D maybe TRBD2 (6 bases). The CDR3 is 16 residues long. Germline CDR1 is SGHRS and CDR2 is YFSETQ. V was shortened by 4 bases and J by 3 bases, with 20 bases between the two germline ends. The CDR3 reads CASSRGRSLQGYEQYF. CDR3 DNA sequence: TGCGCCAGCAGCCGGGGGAGGTCCCTTCAAGGCTACGAGCAGTACTTC.

The chain links TRBV9 to TRBJ2-2; 12 positions match TRBD1. The CDR3 spans 17 residues. CDR1 is SGDLS, CDR2 YYNGEE, per germline. Trimming cost V 2 bases and J 2 bases; bases outside gene matches: 4. The CDR3 here is CASSVYGTGGNTGELFF. CDR3 in DNA: TGTGCCAGCAGCGTTTACGGGACAGGGGGCAACACCGGGGAGCTGTTTTTT.

V and J are TRBV7-2 and TRBJ1-2; no clear D gene. V lost 3 bases and J 0 bases, leaving 8 bases between the germline ends. This CDR3 is 14 amino acids long. Germline loops: CDR1 SGHTA, CDR2 FQGNSA. The CDR3 here is CASSFPVPNYGYTF. CDR3 nucleotides: TGTGCCAGCAGCTTCCCAGTCCCTAACTATGGCTACACCTTC.

J is TRBJ2-1 and V is TRBV18, with TRBD2 as a possible D gene (5 bases). The V and J ends lost 6 bases and 8 bases respectively, with 17 bases between them. There are 14 residues in the CDR3. The germline V gene has CDR1 KGHSH and CDR2 LQKENI. CDR3 bases: TGTGCCAGCTCCCCTGGGATAACTAGAGATGAGCAGTTCTTC. Translating gives CASSPGITRDEQFF.

The V gene is TRBV7-2, the J gene TRBJ1-3, with 8 bases matching TRBD1. The CDR3 is 14 amino acids. With V trimmed by 5 bases and J by 2 bases, 2 bases remained unmatched. Germline CDR1 SGHTA, CDR2 FQGNSA. The CDR3 reads CASSMTGAGNTIYF. CDR3 nucleotides: TGTGCCAGCAGCATGACAGGGGCTGGAAACACCATATATTTT.

This chain joins TRBV2 and TRBJ1-5; D may be TRBD1 (5 bases). From germline, CDR1 is SNHLY and CDR2 FYNNEI. Trimming pared 6 bases from V and 11 bases from J, leaving 14 bases between. This CDR3 is 12 amino acids long. The CDR3 protein is CASSRDFGAQHF. DNA of the CDR3: TGTGCCAGCAGCCGGGACTTCGGGGCCCAGCATTTT.

This clone has a single count. V gene TRBV15 combines with J gene TRBJ2-2; TRBD1 might be the D (6 bases). Germline CDR1 reads LNHNV; CDR2 reads YYDKDF (reference sequence). The CDR3 has 17 amino acids. The ends were cut back, 0 bases at V and 4 bases at J, with 15 bases in the middle. Here the CDR3 reads CATSRDYTGRTTGELFF. The CDR3 bases are TGTGCCACCAGCAGAGATTACACAGGGCGAACCACCGGGGAGCTGTTTTTT.

The J gene is TRBJ2-3, the V gene TRBV6-2 or TRBV6-3; perhaps TRBD2 as D (5 bases). The germline V gene encodes CDR1 MNHEY and CDR2 SVGEGT. Deletions cut 4 bases from V and 4 bases from J, with 21 bases between. The CDR3 runs to 17 residues. The CDR3 spells CASSLETNLFSADTQYF. In DNA, the CDR3 is TGTGCCAGCAGTTTAGAGACTAACCTGTTCTCGGCAGATACGCAGTATTTT.